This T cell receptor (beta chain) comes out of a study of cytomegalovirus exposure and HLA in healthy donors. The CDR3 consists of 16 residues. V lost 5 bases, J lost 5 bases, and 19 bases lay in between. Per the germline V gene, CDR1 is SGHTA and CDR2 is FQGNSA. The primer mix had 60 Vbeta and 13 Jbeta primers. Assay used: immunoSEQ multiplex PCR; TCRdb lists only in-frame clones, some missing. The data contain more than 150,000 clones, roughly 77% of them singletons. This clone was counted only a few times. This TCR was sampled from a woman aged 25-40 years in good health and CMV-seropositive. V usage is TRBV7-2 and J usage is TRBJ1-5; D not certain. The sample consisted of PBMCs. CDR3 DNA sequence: TGTGCCAGCAGCGCTATGACGGGAACCCGTTATCAGCCCCAGCATTTT. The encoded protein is CASSAMTGTRYQPQHF.